Listed here are 10 T cell receptor beta chains from one sample, sequenced in a study of blood T cells in healthy people across ages. Together with a sample-barcoded 5' primer, a J-beta primer mix was included in a second PCR lasting roughly 6 to 12 cycles. TCRdb itself ran the 5' RACE reads through MiXCR, one entry per CDR3 protein. Of approximately 600,000 distinct CDR3 sequences in the sample, approximately 59% were seen once. What was sequenced was blood. The receptor set was obtained from a man aged 60 to 75 in good health.

The chain recombines TRBV7-9 with TRBJ1-5; 8 nucleotides agree with TRBD1. The V gene's germline CDR1 is SEHNR and CDR2 FQNEAQ (reference sequence). CDR3 size: 13 residues. Losses at the gene ends were 5 bases for V and 6 bases for J; bases not matched to a gene: 3. This CDR3 reads CASSPGTGQPQHF. CDR3 coding DNA: TGTGCCAGCAGCCCAGGGACAGGTCAGCCCCAGCATTTT.

In this sample, this clonotype turned up a few times. V is TRBV14 and J is TRBJ2-7; tentative D call: TRBD1 (6 bases). Trimming left V 9 bases short and J 1 base short, with 16 bases between. Germline values: CDR1 SGHDN, CDR2 FVKESK. This CDR3 has 14 residues. CDR3 amino acids: CARYDRPLSYEQYF. CDR3 nucleotides: TGTGCCAGGTACGACAGGCCACTTTCCTACGAGCAGTACTTC.

This clonotype was detected only a few times. The chain joins TRBV15 to TRBJ1-4; D is uncertain. V dropped 3 bases and J dropped 8 bases, with 13 bases sitting between them. Germline CDR1 LNHNV, CDR2 YYDKDF (reference sequence). The CDR3 extends over 14 amino acids. The CDR3 reads CATSSGEEWEKLFF. CDR3 sequence (DNA): TGTGCCACCAGCAGCGGAGAGGAGTGGGAAAAACTGTTTTTT. Based on the CDR3 plus reference TRBV15 and TRBJ1-4, the full variable domain is DAMVIQNPRYQVTQFGKPVTLSCSQTLNHNVMYWYQQKSSQAPKLLFHYYDKDFNNEADTPDNFQSRRPNTSFCFLDIRSPGLGDTAMYLCATSSGEEWEKLFFGSGTQLSVL.

V usage is TRBV10-3 and J usage is TRBJ2-3; no firm D call. Germline V gene lookup returns CDR1 ENHRY and CDR2 SYGVKD. The CDR3 has 15 residues. V was pared by 6 bases and J by 2 bases, with 15 bases between. For the CDR3, the DNA is TGTGCCATCAGCGCCAGGAACACCAACACAGATACGCAGTATTTT. It translates to CAISARNTNTDTQYF.

The V and J genes are TRBV28 and TRBJ2-3; TRBD1 is a possible D gene (6 bases). The V gene's germline CDR1 is MDHEN and CDR2 SYDVKM. Trimming removed 3 bases from V and 5 bases from J, with 15 bases in between. CDR3 length: 15 residues. CDR3 nucleotide sequence: TGTGCCAGCAGTTTCTCGACAGGTGGGGGAGATACGCAGTATTTT. The encoded protein is CASSFSTGGGDTQYF.

This clonotype showed up just a few times. V gene TRBV7-9 combines with J gene TRBJ2-1; no firm D call. Trimming pared 1 base from V and 9 bases from J, leaving 4 bases between. CDR1 is SEHNR and CDR2 is FQNEAQ in the germline V gene (reference sequence). This CDR3 has 11 residues. The CDR3 protein is CASSLGAEQFF. The CDR3 DNA reads as TGTGCCAGCAGCTTAGGAGCTGAGCAGTTCTTC.

Comments on this clonotype: A read error may be the cause here, since a much bigger clone is one base away. V is TRBV27 and J is TRBJ1-2; D gene ambiguous. V dropped 6 bases and J dropped 2 bases, with 10 bases sitting between them. There are 13 residues in the CDR3. Germline assignment: CDR1 MNHEY and CDR2 SMNVEV (reference sequence). The CDR3 sequence is CASSPQWNYGYTF. The CDR3 DNA reads as TGTGCCAGCAGCCCACAGTGGAACTATGGCTACACCTTC.

The V gene is TRBV20-1, the J gene TRBJ2-1, with unresolved D. CDR1 and CDR2 (germline): DFQATT, SNEGSKA (reference sequence). The V gene lost 1 base and the J gene lost 13 bases, with 17 bases spanning the gap. This CDR3 has 13 amino acids. DNA for the CDR3: TGCAGTGCTAGAGGAGCACCCGGAGATGGACAGTTCTTC. Translated: CSARGAPGDGQFF.

This clonotype was seen a few times. The chain is built from TRBV6-2 or TRBV6-3 and TRBJ1-4; weak D call: TRBD1 (6 bases). This CDR3 region has 14 residues. Per germline, CDR1 MNHEY and CDR2 SVGEGT. Between the trimmed V and J ends, which lost 6 bases and 8 bases, there was a span of 16 bases. The DNA of the CDR3 is TGTGCCAGCAGCCCCAGGGGCCCTCGGGAAAAACTGTTTTTT. It specifies CASSPRGPREKLFF.

The V and J genes are TRBV7-9 and TRBJ2-1; 7 nucleotides align to TRBD2. Per the germline V gene, CDR1 is SEHNR and CDR2 is FQNEAQ (reference sequence). The length of the CDR3 is 16 residues. The J segment lost 8 bases and the V segment lost 3 bases, leaving 13 bases of the junction unmatched. The CDR3, as DNA: TGTGCCAGCAGCTTGGGGGGGGGAGGTAGGATCGATGAGCAGTTCTTC. Translating gives CASSLGGGGRIDEQFF.